This is a list of T cell receptor beta chains from one sample in a study of blood T cell repertoires in COVID-19. This table comes from immunoSEQ multiplex PCR, and its TCRdb copy is limited to in-frame clones, with some not included. The sample includes about 130,000 clones, roughly four fifths of them seen just once. The sequencing input was peripheral blood. Receptors were obtained from a woman between 50 and 59 years old with acute or convalescent COVID-19. Each CDR3 is given with its conserved first and last residue. D genes are given only for firm matches. Rows give clone size only sometimes, using once, few, many, or a class for an expanded clone.

cdr3_nt cdr3_aa j_call v_call clone_size d_call
TGTGCCAGTAGTGCTCAGGGGGCGGGTCAGCCCCAGCATTTT CASSAQGAGQPQHF TRBJ1-5 TRBV19 NA TRBD1
TGTGCCTGGATTTCTAAGGGTGGAGGGGACAATTCACCCCTCCACTTT CAWISKGGGDNSPLHF TRBJ1-6 TRBV30 NA NA
TGTGCCAGTAGAGGGCCTGGAGCGGGGGTTACCACCGGGGAGCTGTTTTTT CASRGPGAGVTTGELFF TRBJ2-2 TRBV19 NA TRBD2
TGTGCCAGCAGCTTGGGGGGGCGGAGCTCCTACAATGAGCAGTTCTTC CASSLGGRSSYNEQFF TRBJ2-1 TRBV5-6 NA NA
TGTGCCAGCTCACTGGACAGGGGGAACACTGAAGCTTTCTTT CASSLDRGNTEAFF TRBJ1-1 TRBV18 NA TRBD1
TGCGCCAGCAGACAGGGAACCTACGAGCAGTACTTC CASRQGTYEQYF TRBJ2-7 TRBV5-1 NA NA
TGTGCCAGCAGTGAAGGGTCCCGGTACTACGAGCAGTACTTC CASSEGSRYYEQYF TRBJ2-7 TRBV6-1 NA NA
TGCGCCAGCAGCTTGGGTCAGGGGGTGTCTGGAAACACCATATATTTT CASSLGQGVSGNTIYF TRBJ1-3 TRBV5-1 once TRBD1
TGTGCCAGCTCACCAGAAAGGACAGGGAGGAGCTACACCTTC CASSPERTGRSYTF TRBJ1-2 TRBV18 NA TRBD1
TGTGCCAGTAGTCTGGGAGGGGTAGGCAATCAGCCCCAGCATTTT CASSLGGVGNQPQHF TRBJ1-5 TRBV19 NA NA
TGCGCCAGCAGCTTGGTGGACAGTAGTAAACTGAACACCGGGGAGCTGTTTTTT CASSLVDSSKLNTGELFF TRBJ2-2 TRBV5-1 NA NA
TGTGCCAGCAAAACTCGACAGACAGTTTTGAACACTGAAGCTTTCTTT CASKTRQTVLNTEAFF TRBJ1-1 TRBV27 NA NA
TGTGCCAGCAGCGCCCAGACAGCTTATGGCTACACCTTC CASSAQTAYGYTF TRBJ1-2 TRBV7-8 NA NA
TGCAGTGCTAGTCCTCTTACAGTCCTAACGAACACTGAAGCTTTCTTT CSASPLTVLTNTEAFF TRBJ1-1 TRBV20-1 NA NA
TGTGCCATCAGTGAGAGGGCCCAGGTAGAAGGGGTATGGGGCTACACCTTC CAISERAQVEGVWGYTF TRBJ1-2 TRBV10-3 NA NA
TGTGCCAGTAGCCGATCTAGCGGTCGCTACAATGAGCAGTTCTTC CASSRSSGRYNEQFF TRBJ2-1 TRBV19 NA TRBD2
TGTGCCAGCAGCGTAGGGCGGGAGCGCACTGAAGCTTTCTTT CASSVGRERTEAFF TRBJ1-1 TRBV9 once NA
TGTGCCAGCAAGGATCCAGGGGCCCCCCTCAACACTGAAGCTTTCTTT CASKDPGAPLNTEAFF TRBJ1-1 TRBV28 NA NA
TGTGCCAGCAGCTTATCGGGCGAGCAGTACTTC CASSLSGEQYF TRBJ2-7 TRBV28 NA NA
TGTGCCAGCAGTGAGTGGACAGGGGGCCCCGGGGAGCTGTTTTTT CASSEWTGGPGELFF TRBJ2-2 TRBV6-1 NA TRBD1
TGTGCCAGCAGTTACTCGAACAGTGTAGCTGAAGCTTTCTTT CASSYSNSVAEAFF TRBJ1-1 TRBV6-5 NA NA
TGTGCCAGCAGTGACGGGGTGAACACTGAAGCTTTCTTT CASSDGVNTEAFF TRBJ1-1 TRBV6-1 few NA
TGTGCCAGTAGTCCCACTGGGACAGGACCATTTAACTATGGCTACACCTTC CASSPTGTGPFNYGYTF TRBJ1-2 TRBV19 NA TRBD1
TGTGCCACCAGTGAAACAGGGGTGAGCTCCTACAATGAGCAGTTCTTC CATSETGVSSYNEQFF TRBJ2-1 TRBV24-1 NA TRBD1
TGTGCCAGCAGTGACTCGGGAGTAAACACAGATACGCAGTATTTT CASSDSGVNTDTQYF TRBJ2-3 TRBV6-4 NA NA
TGCGCCAGCAGCGAGGGACAGGGGGCGGCTAATGAAAAACTGTTTTTT CASSEGQGAANEKLFF TRBJ1-4 TRBV5-1 once TRBD1
TGCAGCGCCCGACAGGGCGGCACTGAAGCTTTCTTT CSARQGGTEAFF TRBJ1-1 TRBV29-1 NA TRBD1
TGTGCCAGCAGTGAAGGATCCGGGACAGGGGTTACAGATACGCAGTATTTT CASSEGSGTGVTDTQYF TRBJ2-3 TRBV2 NA TRBD1
TGTGCCAGCAGCAAGGGGACTAGCGGTGGGAATGAGCAGTTCTTC CASSKGTSGGNEQFF TRBJ2-1 TRBV7-6 NA TRBD2
TGTGCCAGTACTACCTCAGACAGGGGACGGCATAGCAATCAGCCCCAGCATTTT CASTTSDRGRHSNQPQHF TRBJ1-5 TRBV19 NA TRBD1
TGTGCCAGCGATCAGGTTAACTATGGCTACACCTTC CASDQVNYGYTF TRBJ1-2 TRBV6-5 NA NA
TGTGCCAGCAGCTTTGGACTAGCGGGGGTCAGAGGGAATGAGCAGTTCTTC CASSFGLAGVRGNEQFF TRBJ2-1 TRBV5-6 NA TRBD2
TGTGCCAGCAGCCAGGACAGGGCCTATGGCTACACCTTC CASSQDRAYGYTF TRBJ1-2 TRBV12-3/TRBV12-4 NA TRBD1
TGTGCCAGCAGCGTAGAACAGGTTAATTCACCCCTCCACTTT CASSVEQVNSPLHF TRBJ1-6 TRBV9 NA NA
TGCGCCAGCAGCGGGGGACAGGGTACTAATGAAAAACTGTTTTTT CASSGGQGTNEKLFF TRBJ1-4 TRBV5-1 NA TRBD1
TGTGCCAGCAGCGGCCCCGGGACAGGGAACAATGAGCAGTTCTTC CASSGPGTGNNEQFF TRBJ2-1 TRBV9 NA TRBD1
TGTGCCAGTAGAACAGGGCTCGAGCAGTACTTC CASRTGLEQYF TRBJ2-7 TRBV11-2 NA NA
TGTGCCAGCAGTGAAATACAGGGGGCAGGGGAGCAGTTCTTC CASSEIQGAGEQFF TRBJ2-1 TRBV6-1 NA TRBD1
TGTGCCACCTCGGAGGAATTTTTAACCGGGGAGCTGTTTTTT CATSEEFLTGELFF TRBJ2-2 TRBV24-1 once NA
TGTGCCAGCAGTTACACAGGGTTCCAAAGCAATCAGCCCCAGCATTTT CASSYTGFQSNQPQHF TRBJ1-5 TRBV28 NA NA
TGTGCCAGTGGACAGGGGAATCAGCCCCAGCATTTT CASGQGNQPQHF TRBJ1-5 TRBV19 NA TRBD1
TGTGCCAGTAGTATCCGGGTTAATCAGCCCCAGCATTTT CASSIRVNQPQHF TRBJ1-5 TRBV19 many NA
TGTGCCAGCAGTTACGGATTAGGGGGGGGCGACAATGAGCAGTTCTTC CASSYGLGGGDNEQFF TRBJ2-1 TRBV6-5 NA NA
TGTGCCACGAAAGCGGACCCTGGGGGCTACACCTTC CATKADPGGYTF TRBJ1-2 TRBV28 NA NA
TGTGCCAGCAGTTTGCAGGGTGGCTACACCTTC CASSLQGGYTF TRBJ1-2 TRBV28 NA NA
TGTGCCTGGAGTCGGGTGACTAATGAAAAACTGTTTTTT CAWSRVTNEKLFF TRBJ1-4 TRBV30 NA NA
TGTGCCAGCAGCTTCAGTTTTGACAGGGCCTACGAGCAGTACTTC CASSFSFDRAYEQYF TRBJ2-7 TRBV7-8 few TRBD1
TGTGCCAGCCCTGTTCAGGGCCTCTATCGCTACACCTTC CASPVQGLYRYTF TRBJ1-2 TRBV2 NA NA
TGTGCCAGCAGTTACGGAGGGGCTGAAGCTTTCTTT CASSYGGAEAFF TRBJ1-1 TRBV6-6 NA NA
TGTGCCAGCAGCTTAAGGACAGGGGGTATATTCCCCTACGAGCAGTACTTC CASSLRTGGIFPYEQYF TRBJ2-7 TRBV5-6 NA TRBD1
TGTGCCAGCAGGAGCAGGGCCGGGGAGCTGTTTTTT CASRSRAGELFF TRBJ2-2 TRBV6-5 NA NA
TGTGCCAGCAGCCCCAAAATGTCAGAGGCAGGGCCTTACTCTGGAAACACCATATATTTT CASSPKMSEAGPYSGNTIYF TRBJ1-3 TRBV21-1 NA NA
TGCAGTGCTAGGTCCGACACTGAAGCTTTCTTT CSARSDTEAFF TRBJ1-1 TRBV20-1 NA NA
TGTGCCAGCAGCCAAGAGGACAGGGTTAACAATGAGCAGTTCTTC CASSQEDRVNNEQFF TRBJ2-1 TRBV28 once TRBD1
TGTGCCAGCAGTTACGACAGATTGGGTGGCTACACCTTC CASSYDRLGGYTF TRBJ1-2 TRBV5-4 NA NA
TGTGCCAGCAGCCCACAACGGTACAGGGGGGATAATTCACCCCTCCACTTT CASSPQRYRGDNSPLHF TRBJ1-6 TRBV3-1/TRBV3-2 NA TRBD1